This TCR beta chain came from a study of shared clonotypes between healthy human individuals. For this clone: Other DNA sequences within the sample encode an identical CDR3.

With 3 bases removed from V and 3 bases from J, the gap between germline ends came to 7 bases. Germline V lookup: CDR1 SGHTA, CDR2 FQGNSA. The CDR3 extends over 13 amino acids. The table came from immunoSEQ multiplex PCR; TCRdb's copy has only in-frame clones and leaves some out. In the table there are about 460,000 clones, approximately 80% of which are singletons. This receptor was obtained from a woman aged 40 to 49 in good health. Some clones in this sample may be carry-over from other donors' samples. This chain joins TRBV7-2 and TRBJ2-3; the D is unclear. Source material: PBMCs. DNA for the CDR3: TGTGCCAGCAGCTTGCTGCGGACAGATACGCAGTATTTT. It encodes CASSLLRTDTQYF.